Listed below are T cell receptor beta chains from one sample, sequenced in a study of PD-1 blockade in classical Hodgkin lymphoma. Libraries were prepared by immunoSEQ multiplex PCR; TCRdb keeps only in-frame clonotypes and omits some of them. The data hold roughly 92,000 clones, with roughly 92% observed a single time. The sequencing used peripheral blood mononuclear cells (PBMCs), collected at baseline. These receptors all stem from a human donor with classical Hodgkin lymphoma. Both conserved end residues are part of each CDR3. The order of the fields is CDR3 protein, CDR3 DNA, J gene, V gene, D gene, clone size. A D gene is named only where the DNA matches it firmly. The size entry is marked missing in some rows and otherwise reads once, few, many or a size class.

CDR3aa: CASSLRKNTGELFF; CDR3nt: TGTGCCAGCAGTTTACGGAAGAACACCGGGGAGCTGTTTTTT; j_gene: TRBJ2-2; v_gene: TRBV27; d_gene: -; abundance: -
CDR3aa: CASSYSKGVGETQYF; CDR3nt: TGTGCCAGCAGTTACTCGAAAGGGGTCGGAGAGACCCAGTACTTC; j_gene: TRBJ2-5; v_gene: TRBV6-5; d_gene: -; abundance: once
CDR3aa: CASSLPEGGPWSADTQYF; CDR3nt: TGTGCCAGCAGCCTTCCGGAAGGAGGGCCATGGTCCGCAGATACGCAGTATTTT; j_gene: TRBJ2-3; v_gene: TRBV28; d_gene: -; abundance: -
CDR3aa: CASSIWGREDPHRRSPFF; CDR3nt: TGTGCCAGTAGTATATGGGGAAGAGAGGACCCACACCGTCGTAGTCCTTTCTTT; j_gene: TRBJ1-1; v_gene: TRBV19; d_gene: -; abundance: -
CDR3aa: CASSDSRVGTYEQYF; CDR3nt: TGTGCCAGCAGTGACTCTAGGGTCGGGACCTACGAGCAGTACTTC; j_gene: TRBJ2-7; v_gene: TRBV6-4; d_gene: -; abundance: -
CDR3aa: CASSFAGLVTDTQYF; CDR3nt: TGCGCCAGCAGCTTCGCGGGCCTCGTCACAGATACGCAGTATTTT; j_gene: TRBJ2-3; v_gene: TRBV5-1; d_gene: -; abundance: once
CDR3aa: CASSHGVLFARDRGRGGEKLFF; CDR3nt: TGCGCCAGCAGCCATGGTGTTCTGTTTGCCCGGGACAGGGGGCGGGGGGGTGAAAAACTGTTTTTT; j_gene: TRBJ1-4; v_gene: TRBV4-1; d_gene: TRBD1; abundance: -
CDR3aa: CASRADTQYF; CDR3nt: TGTGCCAGTCGGGCGGATACGCAGTATTTT; j_gene: TRBJ2-3; v_gene: TRBV19; d_gene: -; abundance: -
CDR3aa: CASSEATSGYYNEQFF; CDR3nt: TGTGCCAGCAGTGAAGCTACTAGCGGGTACTACAATGAGCAGTTCTTC; j_gene: TRBJ2-1; v_gene: TRBV6-1; d_gene: TRBD2; abundance: -
CDR3aa: CASSLNFRAANTGELFF; CDR3nt: TGTGCCAGCAGCTTAAATTTCCGGGCAGCGAACACCGGGGAGCTGTTTTTT; j_gene: TRBJ2-2; v_gene: TRBV7-9; d_gene: -; abundance: -
CDR3aa: CASSVEQSNTEAFF; CDR3nt: TGTGCCAGCAGCGTAGAACAATCGAACACTGAAGCTTTCTTT; j_gene: TRBJ1-1; v_gene: TRBV9; d_gene: -; abundance: -
CDR3aa: CASSQGPGAGDWNEQYF; CDR3nt: TGTGCCAGCAGCCAAGGCCCGGGGGCGGGCGATTGGAACGAGCAGTACTTC; j_gene: TRBJ2-7; v_gene: TRBV4-2; d_gene: -; abundance: -
CDR3aa: CASSQDPTGGSWETQYF; CDR3nt: TGCGCCAGCAGCCAAGACCCCACAGGAGGGAGTTGGGAGACCCAGTACTTC; j_gene: TRBJ2-5; v_gene: TRBV4-1; d_gene: -; abundance: -
CDR3aa: CASSPYPDSTGELFF; CDR3nt: TGCGCCAGCAGCCCCTATCCTGACAGTACCGGGGAGCTGTTTTTT; j_gene: TRBJ2-2; v_gene: TRBV4-1; d_gene: -; abundance: -
CDR3aa: CAWSIQGNYGYTF; CDR3nt: TGTGCCTGGAGTATACAGGGAAACTATGGCTACACCTTC; j_gene: TRBJ1-2; v_gene: TRBV30; d_gene: -; abundance: -
CDR3aa: CASSLGVGQALANKPNEQFF; CDR3nt: TGTGCCAGCAGCTTGGGGGTGGGACAGGCCCTCGCAAATAAACCGAATGAGCAGTTCTTC; j_gene: TRBJ2-1; v_gene: TRBV5-4; d_gene: TRBD1; abundance: -
CDR3aa: CASSMGGPYSSYNEQFF; CDR3nt: TGTGCCAGTAGTATGGGCGGACCTTACAGCTCCTACAATGAGCAGTTCTTC; j_gene: TRBJ2-1; v_gene: TRBV19; d_gene: -; abundance: -
CDR3aa: CASSPRIPSSGPYEQYF; CDR3nt: TGTGCCAGCAGCCCCCGGATTCCGAGTAGCGGTCCCTACGAGCAGTACTTC; j_gene: TRBJ2-7; v_gene: TRBV7-8; d_gene: -; abundance: -
CDR3aa: CASSDPPVVAKKETQYF; CDR3nt: TGTGCCAGCAGTGACCCGCCGGTAGTAGCTAAAAAAGAGACCCAGTACTTC; j_gene: TRBJ2-5; v_gene: TRBV6-4; d_gene: -; abundance: -
CDR3aa: CASSYSALYSNQPQHF; CDR3nt: TGTGCCAGCAGTTACTCGGCGCTATATAGCAATCAGCCCCAGCATTTT; j_gene: TRBJ1-5; v_gene: TRBV6-6; d_gene: -; abundance: -
CDR3aa: CASSEGAHYGYTF; CDR3nt: TGTGCCAGCAGTGAAGGGGCCCACTATGGCTACACCTTC; j_gene: TRBJ1-2; v_gene: TRBV6-1; d_gene: -; abundance: -
CDR3aa: CASSAARGGTDTQYF; CDR3nt: TGTGCCAGCAGTGCAGCTAGGGGGGGCACAGATACGCAGTATTTT; j_gene: TRBJ2-3; v_gene: TRBV6-1; d_gene: -; abundance: -
CDR3aa: CSVESSGRTYNEQFF; CDR3nt: TGCAGCGTTGAAAGTAGCGGGAGAACCTACAATGAGCAGTTCTTC; j_gene: TRBJ2-1; v_gene: TRBV29-1; d_gene: TRBD2; abundance: -
CDR3aa: CASSPERVSGYTF; CDR3nt: TGTGCCAGCTCACCAGAAAGGGTCTCCGGCTACACCTTC; j_gene: TRBJ1-2; v_gene: TRBV18; d_gene: -; abundance: -
CDR3aa: CASSKTRGGTDTQYF; CDR3nt: TGTGCCAGTAGTAAGACTAGAGGGGGCACAGATACGCAGTATTTT; j_gene: TRBJ2-3; v_gene: TRBV19; d_gene: -; abundance: -
CDR3aa: CASTKDSHNTEAFF; CDR3nt: TGCGCCAGCACGAAGGACAGCCATAACACTGAAGCTTTCTTT; j_gene: TRBJ1-1; v_gene: TRBV5-1; d_gene: -; abundance: -
CDR3aa: CASGQGQGKYEQYF; CDR3nt: TGTGCCAGCGGTCAGGGACAGGGAAAGTACGAGCAGTACTTC; j_gene: TRBJ2-7; v_gene: TRBV5-4; d_gene: TRBD1; abundance: -
CDR3aa: CASTTNPLGAEAFF; CDR3nt: TGTGCCAGCACCACAAACCCCCTGGGCGCTGAAGCTTTCTTT; j_gene: TRBJ1-1; v_gene: TRBV27; d_gene: -; abundance: few
CDR3aa: CASTEVGNYGYTF; CDR3nt: TGTGCCAGCACCGAGGTTGGGAACTATGGCTACACCTTC; j_gene: TRBJ1-2; v_gene: TRBV2; d_gene: -; abundance: -
CDR3aa: CASSVGPGRDSNQPQHF; CDR3nt: TGTGCCAGCAGCGTAGGCCCGGGCAGAGATAGCAATCAGCCCCAGCATTTT; j_gene: TRBJ1-5; v_gene: TRBV9; d_gene: -; abundance: -
CDR3aa: CASRGGETQYF; CDR3nt: TGTGCCAGCAGGGGGGGAGAGACCCAGTACTTC; j_gene: TRBJ2-5; v_gene: TRBV2; d_gene: -; abundance: -
CDR3aa: CASSLYFRGTHNEQFF; CDR3nt: TGTGCCAGCAGTTTATATTTCAGGGGCACACACAATGAGCAGTTCTTC; j_gene: TRBJ2-1; v_gene: TRBV28; d_gene: -; abundance: -
CDR3aa: CASSIVDEQFF; CDR3nt: TGTGCCAGTAGTATAGTAGATGAGCAGTTCTTC; j_gene: TRBJ2-1; v_gene: TRBV19; d_gene: -; abundance: -
CDR3aa: CASSEAYEQYF; CDR3nt: TGTGCCAGCAGTGAAGCCTACGAGCAGTACTTC; j_gene: TRBJ2-7; v_gene: TRBV6-1; d_gene: -; abundance: few
CDR3aa: CASSLLRGRGDTEAFF; CDR3nt: TGTGCCAGCAGTTTATTGCGGGGCAGAGGGGACACTGAAGCTTTCTTT; j_gene: TRBJ1-1; v_gene: TRBV28; d_gene: -; abundance: -
CDR3aa: CASNTMTGQETQYF; CDR3nt: TGCGCCAGCAACACCATGACAGGGCAAGAGACCCAGTACTTC; j_gene: TRBJ2-5; v_gene: TRBV5-1; d_gene: TRBD1; abundance: -
CDR3aa: CASSLVGLNTEAFF; CDR3nt: TGTGCCAGCAGCTTGGTGGGCCTAAACACTGAAGCTTTCTTT; j_gene: TRBJ1-1; v_gene: TRBV7-9; d_gene: -; abundance: -
CDR3aa: CASTDDRQGRYEQYF; CDR3nt: TGTGCCAGTACAGACGACCGACAGGGGCGATACGAGCAGTACTTC; j_gene: TRBJ2-7; v_gene: TRBV6-6; d_gene: TRBD1; abundance: -
CDR3aa: CASSPPITDTAKNIQYF; CDR3nt: TGTGCCAGCTCACCACCTATAACCGACACGGCCAAAAACATTCAGTACTTC; j_gene: TRBJ2-4; v_gene: TRBV18; d_gene: -; abundance: -
CDR3aa: CAIIGDILSYGYTF; CDR3nt: TGTGCCATCATTGGGGACATATTGAGCTATGGCTACACCTTC; j_gene: TRBJ1-2; v_gene: TRBV10-3; d_gene: -; abundance: -
CDR3aa: CASSSGRISYEQYF; CDR3nt: TGTGCCAGCAGCTCGGGCCGCATCTCCTACGAGCAGTACTTC; j_gene: TRBJ2-7; v_gene: TRBV7-9; d_gene: -; abundance: -
CDR3aa: CASSLPGGYEQYF; CDR3nt: TGTGCCAGCAGCTTGCCGGGAGGCTACGAGCAGTACTTC; j_gene: TRBJ2-7; v_gene: TRBV5-4; d_gene: TRBD2; abundance: -